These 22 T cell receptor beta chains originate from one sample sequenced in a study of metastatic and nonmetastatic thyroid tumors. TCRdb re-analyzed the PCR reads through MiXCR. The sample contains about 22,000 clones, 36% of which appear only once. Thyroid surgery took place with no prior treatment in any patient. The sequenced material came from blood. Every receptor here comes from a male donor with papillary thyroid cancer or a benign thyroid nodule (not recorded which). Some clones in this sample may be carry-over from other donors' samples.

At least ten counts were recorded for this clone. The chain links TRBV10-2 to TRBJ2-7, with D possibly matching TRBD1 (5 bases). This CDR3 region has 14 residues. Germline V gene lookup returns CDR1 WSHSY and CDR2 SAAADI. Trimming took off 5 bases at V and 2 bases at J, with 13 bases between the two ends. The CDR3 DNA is TGCGCCAGCAGTACGTCCCAGGGTCCCTACGAGCAGTACTTC. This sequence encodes CASSTSQGPYEQYF.

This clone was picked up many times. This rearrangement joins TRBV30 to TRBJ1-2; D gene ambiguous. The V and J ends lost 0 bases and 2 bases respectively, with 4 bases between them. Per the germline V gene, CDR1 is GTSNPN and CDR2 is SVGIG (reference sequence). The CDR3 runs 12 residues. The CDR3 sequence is CAWSVANYGYTF. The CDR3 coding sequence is TGTGCCTGGAGTGTAGCAAACTATGGCTACACCTTC. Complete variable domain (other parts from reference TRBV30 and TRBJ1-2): SQTIHQWPATLVQPVGSPLSLECTVEGTSNPNLYWYRQAAGRGLQLLFYSVGIGQISSEVPQNLSASRPQDRQFILSSKKLLLSDSGFYLCAWSVANYGYTFGSGTRLTVV.

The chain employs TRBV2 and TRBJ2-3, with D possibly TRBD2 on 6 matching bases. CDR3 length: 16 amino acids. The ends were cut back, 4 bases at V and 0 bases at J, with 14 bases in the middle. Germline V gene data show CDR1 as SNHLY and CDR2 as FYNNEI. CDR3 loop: CASSGVGLVSTDTQYF. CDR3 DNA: TGTGCCAGCAGTGGGGTGGGACTGGTGAGCACAGATACGCAGTATTTT. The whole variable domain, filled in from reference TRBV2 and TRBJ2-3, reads EPEVTQTPSHQVTQMGQEVILRCVPISNHLYFYWYRQILGQKVEFLVSFYNNEISEKSEIFDDQFSVERPDGSNFTLKIRSTKLEDSAMYFCASSGVGLVSTDTQYFGPGTRLTVL.

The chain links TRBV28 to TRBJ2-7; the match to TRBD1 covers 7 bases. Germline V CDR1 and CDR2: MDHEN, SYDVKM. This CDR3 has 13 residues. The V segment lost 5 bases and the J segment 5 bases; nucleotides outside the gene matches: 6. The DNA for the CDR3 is TGTGCCAGCAGTCCCGGACAGGCCAACGAGCAGTACTTC. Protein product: CASSPGQANEQYF.

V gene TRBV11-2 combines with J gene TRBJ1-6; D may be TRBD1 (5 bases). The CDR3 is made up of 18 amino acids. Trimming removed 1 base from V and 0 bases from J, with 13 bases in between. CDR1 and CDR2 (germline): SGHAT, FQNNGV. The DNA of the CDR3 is TGTGCCAGCAGCTTAGTGGGGCAGGGCACCTCCTATAATTCACCCCTCCACTTT. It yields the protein CASSLVGQGTSYNSPLHF. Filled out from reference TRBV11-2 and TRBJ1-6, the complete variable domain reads EAGVAQSPRYKIIEKRQSVAFWCNPISGHATLYWYQQILGQGPKLLIQFQNNGVVDDSQLPKDRFSAERLKGVDSTLKIQPAKLEDSAVYLCASSLVGQGTSYNSPLHFGNGTRLTVT.

The CDR3, as DNA: TGTGCCAGCAGTCCCCTCTATAATTCACCCCTCCACTTT. Its translation is CASSPLYNSPLHF. V gene TRBV27 combines with J gene TRBJ1-6; D is ambiguous. V gave up 5 bases and J gave up 3 bases, with 5 bases separating them. The CDR3 sequence is 13 residues long. Germline V gene sequence: CDR1 MNHEY, CDR2 SMNVEV (reference sequence).

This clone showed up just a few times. CDR3 DNA: TGTGCCAGCAGTGAAAAGAGAGGATTTGGCGGGGAGCTGTTTTTT. Residues: CASSEKRGFGGELFF. This sequence joins TRBV6-1 and TRBJ2-2; D is uncertain. CDR1 and CDR2 from the germline V gene are MNHNS and SASEGT. V gave up 2 bases and J gave up 7 bases, with 14 bases separating them. The CDR3 is made up of 15 amino acids.

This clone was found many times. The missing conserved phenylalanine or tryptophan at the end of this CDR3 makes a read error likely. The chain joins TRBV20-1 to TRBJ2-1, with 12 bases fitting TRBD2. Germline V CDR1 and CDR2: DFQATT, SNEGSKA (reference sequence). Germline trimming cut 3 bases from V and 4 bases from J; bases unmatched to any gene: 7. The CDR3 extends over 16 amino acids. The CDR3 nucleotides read TGCAGTGCTAGGTTATCGACTAGCGGGAGTTACAATGAGCAGTTCGTC. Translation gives CSARLSTSGSYNEQFV.

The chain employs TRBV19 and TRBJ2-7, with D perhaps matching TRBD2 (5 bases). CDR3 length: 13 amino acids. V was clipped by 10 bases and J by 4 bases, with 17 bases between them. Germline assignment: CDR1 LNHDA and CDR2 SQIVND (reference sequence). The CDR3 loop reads CATRSRERYEQYF. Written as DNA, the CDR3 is TGTGCCACCCGTTCGAGGGAACGATACGAGCAGTACTTC.

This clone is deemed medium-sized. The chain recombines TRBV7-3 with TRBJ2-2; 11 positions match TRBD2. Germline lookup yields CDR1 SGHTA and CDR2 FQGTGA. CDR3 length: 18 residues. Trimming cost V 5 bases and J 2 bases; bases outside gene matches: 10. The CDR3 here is CASSPGGLAGGNTGELFF. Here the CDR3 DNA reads TGTGCCAGCAGCCCCGGGGGGCTAGCGGGAGGAAACACCGGGGAGCTGTTTTTT.

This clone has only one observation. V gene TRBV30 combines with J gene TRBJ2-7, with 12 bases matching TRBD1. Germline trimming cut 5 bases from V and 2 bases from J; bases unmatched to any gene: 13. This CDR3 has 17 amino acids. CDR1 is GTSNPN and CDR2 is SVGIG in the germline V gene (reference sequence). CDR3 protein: CAWSGTGGRGKPYEQYF. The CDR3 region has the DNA TGTGCCTGGTCCGGGACAGGGGGCCGGGGAAAGCCCTACGAGCAGTACTTC.

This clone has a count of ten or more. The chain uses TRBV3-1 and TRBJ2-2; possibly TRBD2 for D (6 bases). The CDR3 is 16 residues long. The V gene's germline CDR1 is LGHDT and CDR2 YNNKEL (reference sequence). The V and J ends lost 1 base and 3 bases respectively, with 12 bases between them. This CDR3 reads CASSQVGGKDTGELFF. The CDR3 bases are TGTGCCAGCAGCCAAGTGGGCGGGAAGGACACCGGGGAGCTGTTTTTT. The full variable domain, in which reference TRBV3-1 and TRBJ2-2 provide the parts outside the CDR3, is DTAVSQTPKYLVTQMGNDKSIKCEQNLGHDTMYWYKQDSKKFLKIMFSYNNKELIINETVPNRFSPKSPDKAHLNLHINSLELGDSAVYFCASSQVGGKDTGELFFGEGSRLTVL.

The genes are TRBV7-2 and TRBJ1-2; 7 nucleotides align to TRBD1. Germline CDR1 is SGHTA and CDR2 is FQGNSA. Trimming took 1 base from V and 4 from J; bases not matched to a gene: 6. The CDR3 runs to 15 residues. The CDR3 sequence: CASSLVRGLGYGYTF. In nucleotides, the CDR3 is TGTGCCAGCAGCTTAGTTAGGGGGCTCGGCTATGGCTACACCTTC. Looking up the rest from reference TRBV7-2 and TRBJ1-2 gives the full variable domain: GAGVSQSPSNKVTEKGKDVELRCDPISGHTALYWYRQSLGQGLEFLIYFQGNSAPDKSGLPSDRFSAERTGGSVSTLTIQRTQQEDSAVYLCASSLVRGLGYGYTFGSGTRLTVV.

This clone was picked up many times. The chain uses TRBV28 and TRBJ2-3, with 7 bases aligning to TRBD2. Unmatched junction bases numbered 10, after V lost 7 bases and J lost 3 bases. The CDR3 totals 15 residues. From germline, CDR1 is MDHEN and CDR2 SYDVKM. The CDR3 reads CASTLGGSETDTQYF. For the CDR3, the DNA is TGTGCCAGCACCCTTGGCGGGAGTGAGACAGATACGCAGTATTTT.

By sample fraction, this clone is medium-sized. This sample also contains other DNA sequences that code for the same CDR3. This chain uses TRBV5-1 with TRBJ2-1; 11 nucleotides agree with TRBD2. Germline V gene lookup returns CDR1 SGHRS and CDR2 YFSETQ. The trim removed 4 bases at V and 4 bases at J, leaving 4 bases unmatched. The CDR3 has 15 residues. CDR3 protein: CASSPGTSGYNEQFF. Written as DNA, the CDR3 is TGCGCCAGCAGCCCCGGGACTAGCGGATACAATGAGCAGTTCTTC.

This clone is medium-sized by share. The CDR3 nucleotides read TGTGCCAGCAGCCAAGAGTCAGGGCTTGCTAATGAAAAACTGTTTTTT. As protein: CASSQESGLANEKLFF. The rearrangement uses TRBV4-2 and TRBJ1-4; TRBD1 might be the D (5 bases). The CDR3 runs to 16 residues. The V end was cut by 0 bases, the J end by 3 bases, with 11 bases between. From germline, CDR1 is LGHNA and CDR2 YNFKEQ.

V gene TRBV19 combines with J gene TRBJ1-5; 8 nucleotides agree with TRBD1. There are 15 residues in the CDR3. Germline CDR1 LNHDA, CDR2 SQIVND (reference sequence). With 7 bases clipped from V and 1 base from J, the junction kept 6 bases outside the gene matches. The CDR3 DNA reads TGTGCCAGTAACCAGGGGGCGCAAAGCAATCAGCCCCAGCATTTT. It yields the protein CASNQGAQSNQPQHF.

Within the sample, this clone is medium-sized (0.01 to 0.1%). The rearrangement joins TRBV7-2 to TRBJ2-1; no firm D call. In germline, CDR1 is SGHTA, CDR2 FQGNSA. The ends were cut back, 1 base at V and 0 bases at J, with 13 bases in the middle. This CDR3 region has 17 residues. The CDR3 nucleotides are TGTGCCAGCAGCTTAGGGTTAGCCTTCTTCTCCTACAATGAGCAGTTCTTC. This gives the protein CASSLGLAFFSYNEQFF.

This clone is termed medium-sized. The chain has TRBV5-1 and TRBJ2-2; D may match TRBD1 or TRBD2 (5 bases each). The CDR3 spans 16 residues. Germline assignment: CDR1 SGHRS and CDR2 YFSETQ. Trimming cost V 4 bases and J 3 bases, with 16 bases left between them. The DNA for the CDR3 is TGCGCCAGCAGCCCGCGAACTAGGGGAGACACCGGGGAGCTGTTTTTT. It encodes CASSPRTRGDTGELFF.

The CDR3 sequence: CASGETGASYTLHF. CDR3 nucleotide sequence: TGTGCCAGCGGAGAGACAGGGGCATCGTACACCCTCCACTTT. The gene calls are TRBV6-1 and TRBJ1-6; 8 nucleotides align to TRBD1. Germline lookup yields CDR1 MNHNS and CDR2 SASEGT. This CDR3 region has 14 residues. V gave up 8 bases and J gave up 14 bases; unmatched junction bases: 14.

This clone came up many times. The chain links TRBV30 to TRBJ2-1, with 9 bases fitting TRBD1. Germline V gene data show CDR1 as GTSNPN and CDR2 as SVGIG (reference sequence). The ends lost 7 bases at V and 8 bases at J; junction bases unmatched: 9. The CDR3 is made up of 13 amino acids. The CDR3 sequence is CASTGGVIDEQFF. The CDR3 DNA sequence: TGTGCCTCGACAGGGGGGGTTATCGATGAGCAGTTCTTC.

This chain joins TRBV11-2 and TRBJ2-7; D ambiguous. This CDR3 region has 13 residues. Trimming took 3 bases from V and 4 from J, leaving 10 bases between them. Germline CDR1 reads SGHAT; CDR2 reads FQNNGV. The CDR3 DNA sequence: TGTGCCAGCAGCTTGGGTCGAGAATACGAGCAGTACTTC. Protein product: CASSLGREYEQYF.